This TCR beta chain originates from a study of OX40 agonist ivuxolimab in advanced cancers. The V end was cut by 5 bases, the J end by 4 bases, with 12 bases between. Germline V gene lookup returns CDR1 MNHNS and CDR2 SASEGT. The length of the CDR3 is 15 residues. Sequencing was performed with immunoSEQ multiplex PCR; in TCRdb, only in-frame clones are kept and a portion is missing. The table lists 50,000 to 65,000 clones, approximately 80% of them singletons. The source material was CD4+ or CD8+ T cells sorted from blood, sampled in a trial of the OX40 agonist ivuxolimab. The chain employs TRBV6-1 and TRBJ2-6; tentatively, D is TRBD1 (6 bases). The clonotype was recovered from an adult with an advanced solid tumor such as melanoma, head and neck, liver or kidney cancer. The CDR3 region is CASSFDRSGANVLTF. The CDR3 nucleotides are TGTGCCAGCAGTTTCGACAGGTCCGGGGCCAACGTCCTGACTTTC.